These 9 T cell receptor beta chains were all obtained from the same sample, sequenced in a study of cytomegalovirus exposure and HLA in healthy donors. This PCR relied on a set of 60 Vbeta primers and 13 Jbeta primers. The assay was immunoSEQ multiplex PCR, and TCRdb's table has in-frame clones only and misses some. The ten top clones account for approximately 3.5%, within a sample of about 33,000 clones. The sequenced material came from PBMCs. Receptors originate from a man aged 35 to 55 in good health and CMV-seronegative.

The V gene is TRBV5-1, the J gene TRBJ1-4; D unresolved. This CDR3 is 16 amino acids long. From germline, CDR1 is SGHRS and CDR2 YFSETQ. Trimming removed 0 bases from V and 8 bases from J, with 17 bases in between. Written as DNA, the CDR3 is TGCGCCAGCAGCTTGGCGAGGGCGCAAGGACGGGAAAAACTGTTTTTT. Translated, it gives CASSLARAQGREKLFF.

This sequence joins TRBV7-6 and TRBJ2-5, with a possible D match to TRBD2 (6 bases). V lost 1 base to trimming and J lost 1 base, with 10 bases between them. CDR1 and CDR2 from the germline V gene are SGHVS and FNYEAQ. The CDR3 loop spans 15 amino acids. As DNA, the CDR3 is TGTGCCAGCAGCTTAGAACCTAGCGCCCAAGAGACCCAGTACTTC. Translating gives CASSLEPSAQETQYF.

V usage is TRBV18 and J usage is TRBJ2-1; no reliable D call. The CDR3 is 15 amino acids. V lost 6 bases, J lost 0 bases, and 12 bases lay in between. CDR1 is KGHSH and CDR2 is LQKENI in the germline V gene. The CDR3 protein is CASSPQESSYNEQFF. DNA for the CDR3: TGTGCCAGCTCCCCCCAGGAAAGCTCCTACAATGAGCAGTTCTTC.

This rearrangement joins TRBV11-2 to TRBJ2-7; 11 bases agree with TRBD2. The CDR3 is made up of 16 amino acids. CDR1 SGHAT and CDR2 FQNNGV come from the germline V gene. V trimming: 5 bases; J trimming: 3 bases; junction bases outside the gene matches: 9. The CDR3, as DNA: TGTGCCAGCAGCAGCCTCCTAGCGGGAGGACTCTACGAGCAGTACTTC. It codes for CASSSLLAGGLYEQYF.

The CDR3 DNA reads as TGTGCCAGCTCACCCGCAGGGGGTCCCTCCTACGAGCAGTACTTC. This translates into CASSPAGGPSYEQYF. The chain employs TRBV18 and TRBJ2-7; TRBD1 agrees at 7 bases. This CDR3 comprises 15 residues. Germline CDR1 KGHSH, CDR2 LQKENI. The V gene end was trimmed by 3 bases and the J gene end by 0 bases; junction bases not matched to a gene: 5.

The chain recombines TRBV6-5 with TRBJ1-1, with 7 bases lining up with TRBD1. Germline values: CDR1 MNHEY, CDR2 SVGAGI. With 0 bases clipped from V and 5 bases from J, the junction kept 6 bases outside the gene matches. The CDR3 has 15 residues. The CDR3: CASSYSPQGVTEAFF. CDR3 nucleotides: TGTGCCAGCAGTTACTCACCGCAGGGGGTAACTGAAGCTTTCTTT.

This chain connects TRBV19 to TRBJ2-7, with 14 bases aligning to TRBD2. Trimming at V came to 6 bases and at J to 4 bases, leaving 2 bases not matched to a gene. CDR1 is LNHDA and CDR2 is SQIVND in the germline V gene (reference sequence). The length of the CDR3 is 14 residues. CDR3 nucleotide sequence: TGTGCCAGTAGCGGGACTAGCGGGAGTTACGAGCAGTACTTC. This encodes CASSGTSGSYEQYF.

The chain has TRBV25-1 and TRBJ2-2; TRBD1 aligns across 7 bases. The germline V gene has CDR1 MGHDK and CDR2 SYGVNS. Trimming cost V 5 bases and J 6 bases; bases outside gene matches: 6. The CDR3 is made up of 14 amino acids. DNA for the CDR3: TGTGCCAGCAGTAACCCTACAGGGGCCGGGGAGCTGTTTTTT. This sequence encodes CASSNPTGAGELFF.

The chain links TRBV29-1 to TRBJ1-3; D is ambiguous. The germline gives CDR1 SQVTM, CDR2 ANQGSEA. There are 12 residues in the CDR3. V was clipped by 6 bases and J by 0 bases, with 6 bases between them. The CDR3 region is CSVRYSGNTIYF. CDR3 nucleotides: TGCAGCGTGAGGTACTCTGGAAACACCATATATTTT. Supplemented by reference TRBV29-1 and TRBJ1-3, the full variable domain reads SAVISQKPSRDICQRGTSLTIQCQVDSQVTMMFWYRQQPGQSLTLIATANQGSEATYESGFVIDKFPISRPNLTFSTLTVSNMSPEDSSIYLCSVRYSGNTIYFGEGSWLTVV.